These 21 T cell receptor beta chains originate from one sample sequenced in a study of cytomegalovirus exposure and HLA in healthy donors. Sequencing used immunoSEQ multiplex PCR; TCRdb keeps in-frame clones, though not all of them. The table has about 330,000 clones, 86% seen once. Sequenced: PBMCs. These receptors were obtained from a woman between 18 and 29 years old in good health and CMV-seronegative.

Written as DNA, the CDR3 is TGCGCCAGCAGCTTGGGGCTTTTCGGAACAGGGGACTACGAGCAGTACTTC. It translates to CASSLGLFGTGDYEQYF. The rearrangement uses TRBV5-1 and TRBJ2-7, with 7 bases matching TRBD1. V lost 0 bases and J lost 3; bases outside the gene matches: 12. CDR1 is SGHRS, CDR2 YFSETQ, per germline. The CDR3 spans 17 residues.

The CDR3 region has the DNA TGTGCCAGCAGCGGGCTAGCGGGAGGGCCTTCCTACAATGAGCAGTTCTTC. It specifies CASSGLAGGPSYNEQFF. The chain recombines TRBV9 with TRBJ2-1; 12 nucleotides align to TRBD2. This CDR3 is 17 amino acids long. Germline V gene sequence: CDR1 SGDLS, CDR2 YYNGEE. V was pared by 3 bases and J by 1 base, with 5 bases of the junction left unmatched.

The V call is TRBV28, the J call TRBJ2-3; TRBD1 is a possible D gene (6 bases). This CDR3 contains 14 residues. Germline CDR1 MDHEN, CDR2 SYDVKM. Trimming took off 6 bases at V and 4 bases at J, with 14 bases between the two ends. CDR3 region: CASSPGTQPDTQYF. The CDR3 region has the DNA TGTGCCAGCAGCCCCGGGACACAGCCAGATACGCAGTATTTT.

This chain connects TRBV6-5 to TRBJ2-3; TRBD1 might be the D (5 bases). The CDR3 is 13 amino acids. The V gene lost 10 bases and the J gene lost 0 bases, with 11 bases spanning the gap. CDR1 MNHEY and CDR2 SVGAGI come from the germline V gene. The CDR3 DNA sequence: TGTGCCACCCAGGGTCACAGCACAGATACGCAGTATTTT. Encoded protein: CATQGHSTDTQYF.

The chain combines TRBV6-5 with TRBJ2-3; TRBD2 might be the D (6 bases). CDR3 length: 15 residues. V lost 8 bases and J lost 4, with 19 bases in between. The V gene's germline CDR1 is MNHEY and CDR2 SVGAGI. CDR3 in DNA: TGTGCCAGCCGACCCGGGGCTCAGCGGGCAGATACGCAGTATTTT. Residues: CASRPGAQRADTQYF.

The chain has TRBV18 and TRBJ2-1, with D possibly matching TRBD1 (5 bases). The V gene lost 2 bases and the J gene lost 7 bases, with 24 bases spanning the gap. This CDR3 is built from 18 residues. The germline V gene encodes CDR1 KGHSH and CDR2 LQKENI. The CDR3 protein is CASSPLTVGQGAGNEQFF. CDR3 nucleotide sequence: TGTGCCAGCTCACCATTGACTGTGGGGCAAGGCGCTGGTAATGAGCAGTTCTTC.

The chain recombines TRBV12-2 with TRBJ2-5; the DNA was not compared with TRBD2, the D call given in the table. TRBV12-2 is tagged as a pseudogene. The CDR3 runs 15 residues. DNA for the CDR3: TGTGCAAGTCGCTTAGTCCATGGGAGGGCAGAGACCCAGTACTTC. Its protein is CASRLVHGRAETQYF.

The chain is built from TRBV7-9 and TRBJ2-7; 10 bases are shared with TRBD2. The germline V gene has CDR1 SEHNR and CDR2 FQNEAQ (reference sequence). V was pared by 1 base and J by 5 bases, with 5 bases of the junction left unmatched. The CDR3 has 15 amino acids. CDR3 region: CASSLGASGSHEQYF. The CDR3 nucleotides are TGTGCCAGCAGCTTAGGGGCTAGCGGGAGTCACGAGCAGTACTTC. Looking up the rest from reference TRBV7-9 and TRBJ2-7 gives the full variable domain: DTGVSQNPRHKITKRGQNVTFRCDPISEHNRLYWYRQTLGQGPEFLTYFQNEAQLEKSRLLSDRFSAERPKGSFSTLEIQRTEQGDSAMYLCASSLGASGSHEQYFGPGTRLTVT.

This chain connects TRBV5-6 to TRBJ1-2; 7 bases are a match to TRBD1. Per germline, CDR1 SGHDT and CDR2 YYEEEE. V shed 4 bases and J 0 bases; nucleotides not matched to a gene: 9. CDR3 length equals 16 residues. Written as DNA, the CDR3 is TGTGCCAGCAGCGCGGACAGGATGGGGTCTAACTATGGCTACACCTTC. As protein: CASSADRMGSNYGYTF.

This clone was picked up one time. The V gene is TRBV4-1, the J gene TRBJ1-5; 9 positions match TRBD1. V trimming: 6 bases; J trimming: 8 bases; junction bases outside the gene matches: 17. In germline, CDR1 is MGHRA, CDR2 YSYEKL. This CDR3 is 17 amino acids long. The DNA for the CDR3 is TGCGCCAGCAGTAACCTCCAGGTCAGGGACAGGGCCGAGCCCCAGCATTTT. This translates into CASSNLQVRDRAEPQHF.

The gene calls are TRBV7-3 and TRBJ2-1; 11 nucleotides agree with TRBD2. This CDR3 comprises 20 residues. The ends lost 2 bases at V and 0 bases at J; junction bases unmatched: 12. Germline V gene sequence: CDR1 SGHTA, CDR2 FQGTGA. The CDR3 nucleotides read TGTGCCAGCAGCTTACAGGGACTAGCGGTCAATTGGGGCTCCTACAATGAGCAGTTCTTC. Translating gives CASSLQGLAVNWGSYNEQFF.

The chain combines TRBV5-1 with TRBJ1-1, with D uncertain. The CDR3 is 15 residues long. Germline V gene data show CDR1 as SGHRS and CDR2 as YFSETQ. Trimming took 0 bases from V and 4 from J, leaving 13 bases between them. Here the CDR3 reads CASSLASTMGTEAFF. CDR3 DNA: TGCGCCAGCAGCTTGGCCTCGACAATGGGCACTGAAGCTTTCTTT. The full variable domain, its missing parts supplied by reference TRBV5-1 and TRBJ1-1, is KAGVTQTPRYLIKTRGQQVTLSCSPISGHRSVSWYQQTPGQGLQFLFEYFSETQRNKGNFPGRFSGRQFSNSRSEMNVSTLELGDSALYLCASSLASTMGTEAFFGQGTRLTVV.

This chain connects TRBV18 to TRBJ2-3; 8 positions agree with TRBD1. Germline CDR1 is KGHSH and CDR2 is LQKENI. This CDR3 has 15 residues. Trimming took 3 bases from V and 4 from J; bases not matched to a gene: 6. The CDR3 protein is CASSPGGQVADTQYF. The CDR3 DNA reads as TGTGCCAGCTCACCTGGGGGACAGGTGGCAGATACGCAGTATTTT.

This clone was detected only once. The chain recombines TRBV4-1 with TRBJ1-2; D is possibly TRBD1 (5 bases). Trimming took off 4 bases at V and 4 bases at J, with 16 bases between the two ends. CDR1 and CDR2 from the germline V gene are MGHRA and YSYEKL. The length of the CDR3 is 15 residues. For the CDR3, the DNA is TGCGCCAGCAGCCCCGCGGGGGGGTATGTCTATGGCTACACCTTC. Protein sequence: CASSPAGGYVYGYTF.

The chain carries TRBV11-1 and TRBJ2-1; 10 nucleotides align to TRBD2. CDR3 length: 15 residues. Per the germline V gene, CDR1 is SGHAT and CDR2 is FQDESV (reference sequence). V lost 3 bases to trimming and J lost 6 bases; unmatched junction nucleotides: 5. CDR3 residues: CASSFLAGELNEQFF. CDR3 sequence (DNA): TGTGCCAGCAGCTTCCTAGCGGGAGAGCTCAATGAGCAGTTCTTC.

This sequence joins TRBV13 and TRBJ1-1; D is possibly TRBD1 (5 bases). V was cut by 2 bases and J by 4 bases, with 11 bases left in between. This CDR3 region has 14 residues. CDR1 and CDR2 from the germline V gene are PRHDT and FYEKMQ (reference sequence). CDR3 loop: CASSLRRDGTEAFF. As DNA, the CDR3 is TGTGCCAGCAGCTTAAGGAGGGACGGCACTGAAGCTTTCTTT. Full variable domain (missing parts from reference TRBV13 and TRBJ1-1): AAGVIQSPRHLIKEKRETATLKCYPIPRHDTVYWYQQGPGQDPQFLISFYEKMQSDKGSIPDRFSAQQFSDYHSELNMSSLELGDSALYFCASSLRRDGTEAFFGQGTRLTVV.

The chain carries TRBV7-9 and TRBJ2-7, with TRBD2 identical over 12 bases. Looked up from germline, CDR1 is SEHNR and CDR2 is FQNEAQ (reference sequence). V lost 4 bases and J lost 5; bases outside the gene matches: 3. CDR3 length equals 14 residues. As DNA, the CDR3 is TGTGCCAGCAGCTCTGGACTAGCGGGACACGAGCAGTACTTC. This encodes CASSSGLAGHEQYF.

The chain links TRBV15 to TRBJ1-5, with a tentative D call TRBD1 (5 bases). V lost 3 bases and J lost 1, with 10 bases in between. This CDR3 region has 15 residues. Germline CDR1 LNHNV, CDR2 YYDKDF (reference sequence). Written as DNA, the CDR3 is TGTGCCACCAGCAGCGGAAGGGGAAGCAATCAGCCCCAGCATTTT. Translation gives CATSSGRGSNQPQHF.

The genes are TRBV6-6 and TRBJ2-1; 7 nucleotides match TRBD2. V gave up 5 bases and J gave up 1 base; unmatched junction bases: 5. CDR1 and CDR2 (germline): MNHNY, SVGAGI (reference sequence). This CDR3 contains 15 residues. The CDR3 DNA sequence: TGTGCCAGCAGTCCTAGCGGCCATTCCTACAATGAGCAGTTCTTC. As protein: CASSPSGHSYNEQFF.

CDR3: CASSLGGTSYNEQFF. CDR3 bases: TGTGCCAGCAGTTTAGGAGGGACGTCCTACAATGAGCAGTTCTTC. V is TRBV28 and J is TRBJ2-1; tentative D call: TRBD2 (6 bases). The length of the CDR3 is 15 residues. Germline-derived CDR1 and CDR2 are MDHEN and SYDVKM. The V end lost 2 bases, the J end lost 1 base, and 9 bases lay between the germline ends.

The V call is TRBV15, the J call TRBJ1-1; D remains unclear. Trimming took 0 bases from V and 11 from J, leaving 10 bases between them. This CDR3 has 12 residues. From germline, CDR1 is LNHNV and CDR2 YYDKDF (reference sequence). The CDR3 here is CATSRDLNWAFF. The CDR3 DNA sequence: TGTGCCACCAGCAGAGATCTAAACTGGGCTTTCTTT.